A selection of T cell receptor beta chains follows, all from one sample in a study of metastatic and nonmetastatic thyroid tumors. MiXCR re-clonotyped the PCR reads for TCRdb. The sample contains 7,000 to 10,000 clones, roughly 24% of which appear only once. Sequencing was carried out using tumor tissue. The source of these receptors is a female donor with papillary thyroid cancer or a benign thyroid nodule (not recorded which). Some clones in this sample may be carry-over from other donors' samples. CDR3s include the opening cysteine and the closing phenylalanine or tryptophan. The D gene is left open where the match is weak. The size field is filled for only some rows; it gives once, few, many or a size class.

cdr3_length	clone_size	d_call	v_call	j_call	cdr3_aa	cdr3_nt
15	medium-sized	.	TRBV24-1	TRBJ2-1	CATSDWGTGDNEQFF	TGTGCCACCAGTGATTGGGGGACGGGTGACAATGAGCAGTTCTTC
14	.	TRBD2	TRBV12-3/TRBV12-4	TRBJ2-5	CTSSSSGRRETQYF	TGTACCAGCAGTTCTAGCGGGAGAAGGGAGACCCAGTACTTC
11	medium-sized	.	TRBV6-1	TRBJ2-7	CASRRGSEQYF	TGTGCCAGCAGGAGAGGGAGCGAGCAGTACTTC
14	medium-sized	.	TRBV6-2/TRBV6-3	TRBJ2-7	CASSYGVGVYEQYF	TGTGCCAGCAGTTATGGGGTAGGGGTCTACGAGCAGTACTTC
14	.	.	TRBV12-3/TRBV12-4	TRBJ1-1	CVSSFGPGCTEAFF	TGTGTCAGCAGCTTCGGCCCCGGGTGTACTGAAGCTTTCTTT
13	many	.	TRBV7-9	TRBJ1-3	CASSLSSGNTIYF	TGTGCCAGCAGCTTAAGCTCTGGAAACACCATATATTTT
13	few	.	TRBV6-1	TRBJ1-2	CASLPPINYGYTF	TGTGCCAGCCTCCCCCCGATTAACTATGGCTACACCTTC
14	many	.	TRBV19	TRBJ1-5	CASSIDLSRQPQHF	TGTGCCAGTAGTATAGATCTCTCCCGTCAGCCCCAGCATTTT
16	once	.	TRBV20-1	TRBJ2-6	CSASGFLPTGANFLTF	TGCAGTGCTTCAGGGTTTCTCCCCACTGGGGCCAATTTCCTGACTTTC
17	many	TRBD2	TRBV29-1	TRBJ2-2	CSVDLVLAGGATGELFF	TGCAGCGTTGATTTGGTACTAGCGGGGGGCGCCACCGGGGAGCTGTTTTTT
15	medium-sized	TRBD1	TRBV10-3	TRBJ1-1	CAISESTGAYSEAFF	TGTGCCATCAGTGAGTCGACAGGGGCTTATTCTGAAGCTTTCTTT
12	few	.	TRBV7-2	TRBJ2-7	CASSHNSYEQYF	TGTGCCAGCAGCCACAACAGCTACGAGCAGTACTTC
15	many	.	TRBV19	TRBJ2-3	CASSIYRTSTDTQYF	TGTGCCAGTAGTATTTACAGGACTAGCACAGATACGCAGTATTTT
12	medium-sized	.	TRBV2	TRBJ1-2	CASSATGYGYTF	TGTGCCAGCAGTGCCACAGGGTATGGCTACACCTTC
13	.	TRBD1	TRBV5-5	TRBJ1-3	CASSADRGDTIYF	TGTGCCAGCAGCGCGGACAGGGGGGACACCATATATTTT
14	many	TRBD1	TRBV18	TRBJ2-7	CASSPLGQDYEQYF	TGTGCCAGCTCACCACTGGGACAGGACTACGAGCAGTACTTC
15	.	.	TRBV27	TRBJ2-1	CASSLRQRSYNEQFF	TGTGCCAGCAGTTTAAGACAACGCTCCTACAATGAGCAGTTCTTC
11	many	TRBD1	TRBV4-1	TRBJ2-7	CASGQAHEQYF	TGCGCCAGCGGACAGGCCCACGAGCAGTACTTC
16	medium-sized	TRBD1	TRBV28	TRBJ1-6	CASSTLGQGTHSPLHF	TGTGCCAGCAGCACTTTAGGACAGGGGACCCATTCACCCCTCCACTTT
13	few	.	TRBV6-1	TRBJ1-2	CASQQGFNYGYTF	TGTGCCAGCCAACAGGGTTTTAACTATGGCTACACCTTC
15	.	TRBD2	TRBV5-1	TRBJ2-5	CASRPIAGGRETQYF	TGCGCCAGCAGACCCATAGCGGGAGGGCGCGAGACCCAGTACTTC
11	medium-sized	.	TRBV30	TRBJ1-2	CAWSAVYGYTF	TGTGCCTGGAGTGCAGTCTATGGCTACACCTTC
11	few	TRBD1	TRBV6-5	TRBJ1-1	CAGSSDREAFF	TGTGCCGGTAGTTCGGACAGGGAAGCCTTCTTT
12	many	.	TRBV30	TRBJ1-1	CAWSPGRADAFF	TGTGCCTGGAGTCCCGGCAGGGCAGATGCTTTCTTT
15	medium-sized	.	TRBV2	TRBJ2-2	CASRLPGIFTGELFF	TGTGCCAGCCGCCTTCCGGGCATTTTCACCGGGGAGCTGTTTTTT
18	few	TRBD1	TRBV6-1	TRBJ1-4	CASHLGQANPGKGEKLFF	TGTGCCAGCCACCTCGGACAGGCTAACCCGGGGAAAGGGGAAAAACTGTTTTTT
14	many	TRBD1	TRBV20-1	TRBJ2-3	CSARPQGQGHTQYF	TGCAGTGCTAGACCCCAAGGACAGGGCCATACGCAGTATTTT
14	many	.	TRBV27	TRBJ1-4	CASSRTVFNEKLFF	TGTGCCAGCAGCAGGACAGTCTTCAATGAAAAACTGTTTTTT
14	.	.	TRBV5-1	TRBJ2-7	CASSLVLGGYEQYF	TGCGCCAGCAGCTTAGTACTAGGCGGGTACGAGCAGTACTTC
14	.	.	TRBV24-1	TRBJ2-2	CATSVAGTTGELFF	TGTGCCACCAGTGTGGCCGGAACCACCGGGGAGCTGTTTTTT
17	many	TRBD2	TRBV12-3/TRBV12-4	TRBJ2-3	CASSLQGGGPNTDTQYF	TGTGCCAGCAGTTTACAGGGCGGGGGGCCAAATACAGATACGCAGTATTTT
14	.	.	TRBV20-1	TRBJ1-1	CSASGPGAKTEAFF	TGCAGTGCTTCCGGTCCCGGGGCTAAAACTGAAGCTTTCTTT
14	many	.	TRBV5-5	TRBJ2-3	CASSQGAGTDTQYF	TGTGCCAGCAGCCAGGGCGCGGGGACAGATACGCAGTATTTT
16	.	TRBD2	TRBV12-3/TRBV12-4	TRBJ2-5	CASSLLGSASGETQYF	TGTGCCAGCAGTTTACTCGGGTCGGCTAGCGGAGAGACCCAGTACTTC
15	.	.	TRBV4-1	TRBJ2-7	CASSQDLRLDYEQYF	TGCGCCAGCAGCCAAGATCTGAGACTTGACTACGAGCAGTACTTC
15	.	TRBD1	TRBV13	TRBJ2-1	CASSKTGQGKYEQFF	TGTGCCAGCAGCAAAACGGGACAGGGCAAATATGAGCAGTTCTTC
13	.	.	TRBV6-1	TRBJ2-7	CASTSGSSYEQYF	TGTGCCAGCACCTCCGGCAGCTCCTACGAGCAGTACTTC
15	.	.	TRBV5-4	TRBJ2-5	CASSLSRGIQETHYF	TGTGCCAGCAGCTTGTCCAGGGGTATCCAAGAGACACATTACTTC
14	large	.	TRBV28	TRBJ1-2	CASRGGGLDYGYTF	TGTGCCAGCAGAGGCGGGGGGCTTGACTATGGCTACACCTTC
15	large	TRBD2	TRBV2	TRBJ2-1	CASSWTSGSNNEQFF	TGTGCCAGCAGTTGGACTAGCGGGAGCAACAATGAGCAGTTCTTC
13	.	.	TRBV19	TRBJ1-1	CATSPEVRTEAFF	TGTGCCACTAGTCCCGAGGTCAGGACTGAAGCTTTCTTT
15	.	.	TRBV20-1	TRBJ2-1	CSARDLRRAYNEQFF	TGCAGTGCTAGAGATCTGAGGCGGGCCTACAATGAGCAGTTCTTC
15	medium-sized	TRBD1	TRBV19	TRBJ1-5	CASSIRGQGDQPQHF	TGTGCCAGTAGTATAAGGGGACAGGGGGATCAGCCCCAGCATTTT
15	.	.	TRBV10-3	TRBJ2-5	CAISEEGGPIETQYF	TGTGCCATCAGTGAGGAAGGGGGGCCGATTGAGACCCAGTACTTC
13	.	.	TRBV27	TRBJ2-1	CASSIGTYNEQFF	TGTGCCAGCAGTATAGGGACTTACAATGAGCAGTTCTTC
14	medium-sized	.	TRBV6-1	TRBJ2-2	CASSSAGNTGELFF	TGTGCCAGCAGTTCGGCGGGGAACACCGGGGAGCTGTTTTTT